The source of this T cell receptor beta chain is a study of cytomegalovirus exposure and HLA in healthy donors. The germline CDR1 and CDR2 sequences are MDHEN and SYDVKM. The CDR3 sequence is 12 residues long. With 3 bases removed from V and 13 bases from J, the gap between germline ends came to 10 bases. Findings of the study overall: It was only CMV serostatus that was available as immune exposure information. For most TCR beta V segments, an earlier analysis put the productive rate at about 87% or about 30% of the time.

As for this clone: Its specificity is unknown.

The PCR used 60 Vbeta and 13 Jbeta primers. Measured with immunoSEQ multiplex PCR; TCRdb has only the in-frame clones, and not every one. The sample has 200,000 to 250,000 clones; the top ten hold around 1.1%. V and J are TRBV28 and TRBJ1-6; D is possibly TRBD1 (5 bases). This TCR derives from a girl aged 2 to 9 in good health and CMV-seropositive. The source material was PBMCs. CDR3 nucleotide sequence: TGTGCCAGCAGTTTGCCGGACACCCCCCTCCACTTT. This codes for CASSLPDTPLHF.